Below, 18 T cell receptor beta chains from the same sample are listed, as sequenced in a study of cytomegalovirus exposure and HLA in healthy donors. The PCR contained 60 Vbeta and 13 Jbeta primers. Libraries were prepared by immunoSEQ multiplex PCR; TCRdb keeps only in-frame clonotypes and omits some of them. In total, the table holds about 160,000 clones. Sequencing was carried out using PBMCs. The receptors stem from a man in his thirties or forties in good health and CMV-seronegative.

This sequence joins TRBV15 and TRBJ2-7, with 9 nucleotides matching TRBD1. Germline V gene sequence: CDR1 LNHNV, CDR2 YYDKDF (reference sequence). V lost 2 bases and J lost 4; bases outside the gene matches: 6. The CDR3 contains 15 residues. The CDR3 DNA sequence: TGTGCCACCAGCAGAAGAACAGGGGGCTCGTACGAGCAGTACTTC. Protein: CATSRRTGGSYEQYF.

J is TRBJ1-5 and V is TRBV6-1; a possible D gene is TRBD1 (5 bases). Germline V gives CDR1 MNHNS, CDR2 SASEGT. The CDR3 totals 15 residues. V gave up 3 bases and J gave up 6 bases, with 15 bases separating them. CDR3: CASSDRVLILQPQHF. CDR3 bases: TGTGCCAGCAGTGACAGGGTTTTGATTCTTCAGCCCCAGCATTTT.

The rearrangement uses TRBV5-1 and TRBJ2-3; 11 bases are a match to TRBD2. J gave up 2 bases and V 3 bases, and 5 bases lay outside the gene matches. Germline V gene sequence: CDR1 SGHRS, CDR2 YFSETQ. The CDR3 sequence is 16 residues long. CDR3: CASSSGLAGFTDTQYF. In DNA form, the CDR3 reads TGCGCCAGCAGCTCAGGACTAGCGGGTTTCACAGATACGCAGTATTTT.

In DNA form, the CDR3 reads TGTGCCAGCAGCTTGACTAGCAGTACCTACGAGCAGTACTTC. Amino acid sequence: CASSLTSSTYEQYF. The gene calls are TRBV5-4 and TRBJ2-7; tentative D call: TRBD2 (6 bases). The CDR3 has 14 residues. Germline V CDR1 and CDR2: SGHNT, YYREEE (reference sequence). V shed 1 base and J shed 2 bases, with 10 bases lying between them.

V gene TRBV11-2 combines with J gene TRBJ2-3, with 9 nucleotides matching TRBD1. The CDR3 spans 16 residues. The V gene end was trimmed by 1 base and the J gene end by 2 bases; junction bases not matched to a gene: 4. The germline V gene has CDR1 SGHAT and CDR2 FQNNGV. The chain's CDR3 is CASSLVQGAATDTQYF. The CDR3 DNA reads TGTGCCAGCAGCTTAGTACAGGGGGCGGCCACAGATACGCAGTATTTT. Drawing the rest from reference TRBV11-2 and TRBJ2-3, the complete variable domain is EAGVAQSPRYKIIEKRQSVAFWCNPISGHATLYWYQQILGQGPKLLIQFQNNGVVDDSQLPKDRFSAERLKGVDSTLKIQPAKLEDSAVYLCASSLVQGAATDTQYFGPGTRLTVL.

In the case of this clone: This CDR3 is also generated by other DNA sequences in the sample. The chain employs TRBV5-1 and TRBJ2-6; 11 positions agree with TRBD2. This CDR3 contains 18 residues. Germline CDR1 SGHRS, CDR2 YFSETQ. The V gene end was trimmed by 4 bases and the J gene end by 4 bases; junction bases not matched to a gene: 10. CDR3 sequence reads: CASSLGTSGRGGANVLTF. In nucleotides, the CDR3 is TGCGCCAGCAGCCTCGGGACTAGCGGTCGGGGGGGGGCCAACGTCCTGACTTTC.

This chain joins TRBV11-2 and TRBJ1-2; 7 nucleotides line up with TRBD1. Germline assignment: CDR1 SGHAT and CDR2 FQNNGV. The CDR3 contains 14 residues. The V segment lost 6 bases and the J segment 4 bases; nucleotides outside the gene matches: 8. CDR3 sequence: CASRPRTGLYGYTF. The CDR3 DNA sequence: TGTGCCAGCAGACCTCGGACAGGCCTCTATGGCTACACCTTC.

The rearrangement uses TRBV5-1 and TRBJ2-2, with 7 positions matching TRBD1. V dropped 3 bases and J dropped 4; count of bases not matched to a gene: 9. The CDR3 loop spans 16 amino acids. Per germline, CDR1 SGHRS and CDR2 YFSETQ. The CDR3 nucleotides are TGCGCCAGCAGCTCTGAAGGGGGCTTGAGCACCGGGGAGCTGTTTTTT. It encodes CASSSEGGLSTGELFF.

The rearrangement links TRBV6-5 to TRBJ1-5; perhaps TRBD1 as D (5 bases). Trimming stripped 6 bases from V and 1 base from J, with 7 bases between. Germline V gives CDR1 MNHEY, CDR2 SVGAGI. CDR3 length: 13 amino acids. The CDR3 DNA follows: TGTGCCAGCAGCCGACAGAGCAATCAGCCCCAGCATTTT. As protein: CASSRQSNQPQHF.

This chain uses TRBV18 with TRBJ1-2; D is unclear. Germline values: CDR1 KGHSH, CDR2 LQKENI. V was clipped by 0 bases and J by 0 bases, with 2 bases between them. The CDR3 covers 13 residues. Written as DNA, the CDR3 is TGTGCCAGCTCACCACCTACTAACTATGGCTACACCTTC. It encodes CASSPPTNYGYTF.

CDR3 region: CASSLLPTGDGKLFF. The CDR3 nucleotides read TGTGCCAGCAGCTTACTACCGACAGGGGACGGAAAACTGTTTTTT. The J gene is TRBJ1-4, the V gene TRBV5-6; TRBD1 agrees at 8 bases. V dropped 2 bases and J dropped 10; count of bases not matched to a gene: 10. The germline CDR1 and CDR2 sequences are SGHDT and YYEEEE. The CDR3 sequence is 15 residues long.

This chain links TRBV5-1 with TRBJ1-4; possible D gene TRBD1, 6 bases. V was shortened by 1 base and J by 7 bases, with 11 bases between the two germline ends. CDR1 is SGHRS, CDR2 YFSETQ, per germline. The CDR3 has 14 amino acids. Written as DNA, the CDR3 is TGCGCCAGCAGCTTGACAGGGCCTGGTGAAAAACTGTTTTTT. Translation gives CASSLTGPGEKLFF.

The chain employs TRBV27 and TRBJ2-4; weak D call: TRBD1 (5 bases). Looked up from germline, CDR1 is MNHEY and CDR2 is SMNVEV (reference sequence). Trimming shortened V by 5 bases and J by 3 bases, and 11 bases separated the two germline ends. The length of the CDR3 is 14 residues. As DNA, the CDR3 is TGTGCCAGCAGTCGAGAAGGGGTCAAAAACATTCAGTACTTC. It translates to CASSREGVKNIQYF.

The chain couples TRBV25-1 to TRBJ1-2; TRBD1 agrees at 7 bases. The V gene end was trimmed by 4 bases and the J gene end by 7 bases; junction bases not matched to a gene: 12. Germline CDR1 MGHDK, CDR2 SYGVNS. There are 15 residues in the CDR3. DNA for the CDR3: TGTGCCAGCAGTGCGGGGGCAGGGGGTAGAGGTGGCTACACCTTC. It specifies CASSAGAGGRGGYTF.

The chain employs TRBV29-1 and TRBJ2-5; TRBD2 matches at 8 bases. This CDR3 has 14 amino acids. Germline CDR1 SQVTM, CDR2 ANQGSEA. V shed 7 bases, J shed 5 bases, and the junction held 12 bases outside the gene matches. CDR3: CSAEGGGLDETQYF. The CDR3 coding sequence is TGCAGCGCCGAAGGGGGGGGACTAGACGAGACCCAGTACTTC.

The genes are TRBV6-1 and TRBJ1-1; D ambiguous. CDR3 length equals 13 residues. Trimming shortened V by 6 bases and J by 1 base, and 9 bases separated the two germline ends. Looked up from germline, CDR1 is MNHNS and CDR2 is SASEGT. For the CDR3, the DNA is TGTGCCAGCAGACTGTACCCGAACACTGAAGCTTTCTTT. This codes for CASRLYPNTEAFF.

The chain is built from TRBV2 and TRBJ2-1; unclear D gene. The germline gives CDR1 SNHLY, CDR2 FYNNEI. The CDR3 contains 11 residues. V was shortened by 5 bases and J by 7 bases, with 6 bases between the two germline ends. CDR3 coding DNA: TGTGCCAGCAGTCTCTTAAATGAGCAGTTCTTC. Its protein product is CASSLLNEQFF.

The chain uses TRBV5-4 and TRBJ1-1; D unclear. Germline V gene sequence: CDR1 SGHNT, CDR2 YYREEE (reference sequence). This CDR3 is built from 14 residues. Trimming removed 5 bases from V and 2 bases from J, with 13 bases in between. In DNA form, the CDR3 reads TGTGCCAGCAGAGGAGGGTCGGTAAACACTGAAGCTTTCTTT. Translating gives CASRGGSVNTEAFF.